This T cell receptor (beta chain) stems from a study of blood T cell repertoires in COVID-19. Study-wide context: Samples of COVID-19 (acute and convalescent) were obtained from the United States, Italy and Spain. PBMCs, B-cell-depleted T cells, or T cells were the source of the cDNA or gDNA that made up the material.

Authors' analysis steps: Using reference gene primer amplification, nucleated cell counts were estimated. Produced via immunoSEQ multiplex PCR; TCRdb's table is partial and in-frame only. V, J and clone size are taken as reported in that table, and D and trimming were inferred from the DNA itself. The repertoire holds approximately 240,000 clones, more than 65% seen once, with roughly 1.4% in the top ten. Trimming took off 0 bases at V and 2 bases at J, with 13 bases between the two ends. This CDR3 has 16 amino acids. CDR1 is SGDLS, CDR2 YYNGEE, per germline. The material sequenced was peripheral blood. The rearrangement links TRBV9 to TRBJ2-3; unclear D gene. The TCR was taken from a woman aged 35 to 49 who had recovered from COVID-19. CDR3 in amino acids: CASSVGGSGSTDTQYF. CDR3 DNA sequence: TGTGCCAGCAGCGTAGGAGGTTCCGGGTCCACAGATACGCAGTATTTT.